This T cell receptor beta chain emerged from a study of cytomegalovirus exposure and HLA in healthy donors. Findings and limits, study-wide: TCR beta chains associated with HLA were, in a later analysis, more clonally expanded than equally common others. TCR beta sequences numbering around 15,000 were associated with HLA alleles at 0.05 false discovery rate in a later analysis.

It was with 60 Vbeta and 13 Jbeta primers that the PCR ran. Libraries were prepared by immunoSEQ multiplex PCR; TCRdb keeps only in-frame clonotypes and omits some of them. The sample contains 160,000 or so clones, under 80% of which appear only once. Trimming took off 2 bases at V and 3 bases at J, with 11 bases between the two ends. CDR3 length: 14 residues. Germline V gene data show CDR1 as MNHNS and CDR2 as SASEGT. Comments on this clone: Its antigen remains unknown.

V is TRBV6-1 and J is TRBJ2-7, with D perhaps TRBD2 (6 bases). The TCR sequence derives from a woman aged 30 to 39 in good health and CMV-seronegative. The sequencing sample was made of PBMCs. The CDR3 here is CASSEPGLIYEQYF. The CDR3 nucleotides read TGTGCCAGCAGTGAACCGGGACTTATCTACGAGCAGTACTTC.